This is a list of T cell receptor beta chains from one sample in a study of blood T cell repertoires in COVID-19. Profiled with immunoSEQ multiplex PCR; TCRdb holds only in-frame clones, not every one. The sample lists 40,000 to 50,000 clones, roughly four fifths seen once, with approximately 43% in the top ten. Sequenced: peripheral blood. These receptors were taken from a woman older than 75 with acute or convalescent COVID-19. Each CDR3 is given with its conserved first and last residue. The D gene is left open where the match is weak. The size entry is marked missing in some rows and otherwise reads once, few, many or a size class.

D gene: TRBD1; J gene: TRBJ2-2; clone size: NA; V gene: TRBV13; CDR3 DNA: TGTGCCAGCAGGACAGGGGCGAACACCGGGGAGCTGTTTTTT; CDR3 protein: CASRTGANTGELFF
D gene: NA; J gene: TRBJ1-4; clone size: few; V gene: TRBV9; CDR3 DNA: TGTGCCAGCATCGGGACAACCAATGAAAAACTGTTTTTT; CDR3 protein: CASIGTTNEKLFF
D gene: TRBD1; J gene: TRBJ2-7; clone size: once; V gene: TRBV5-1; CDR3 DNA: TGCGCCAGCAGCCGGACAGGGGGGATCGACGAGCAGTACTTC; CDR3 protein: CASSRTGGIDEQYF
D gene: TRBD2; J gene: TRBJ2-1; clone size: NA; V gene: TRBV7-2; CDR3 DNA: TGTGCCAGCAGCTTAAGCGGGGGCCTCTACAATGAGCAGTTCTTC; CDR3 protein: CASSLSGGLYNEQFF
D gene: TRBD1; J gene: TRBJ1-3; clone size: NA; V gene: TRBV30; CDR3 DNA: TGTGCCTTGGACAGGGGGACCTCTGGAAACACCATATATTTT; CDR3 protein: CALDRGTSGNTIYF
D gene: TRBD1; J gene: TRBJ1-4; clone size: once; V gene: TRBV18; CDR3 DNA: TGTGCCAGCTCACTCGGACAGGGAACTAATGAAAAACTGTTTTTT; CDR3 protein: CASSLGQGTNEKLFF
D gene: NA; J gene: TRBJ1-1; clone size: NA; V gene: TRBV5-1; CDR3 DNA: TGCGCCAGCAGCTTGGCCGTGAACACTGAAGCTTTCTTT; CDR3 protein: CASSLAVNTEAFF
D gene: NA; J gene: TRBJ2-5; clone size: NA; V gene: TRBV29-1; CDR3 DNA: TGCAGCGTTGTGGAGGCCCAAGAGACCCAGTACTTC; CDR3 protein: CSVVEAQETQYF
D gene: NA; J gene: TRBJ1-2; clone size: few; V gene: TRBV5-5; CDR3 DNA: TGTGCCAGCAGCTGGACGCGGGGGGGCGCATATGGCTACACCTTC; CDR3 protein: CASSWTRGGAYGYTF
D gene: NA; J gene: TRBJ2-5; clone size: NA; V gene: TRBV7-8; CDR3 DNA: TGTGCCAGCAGCTTCGCTGTGCAAGCGGAGACCCAGTACTTC; CDR3 protein: CASSFAVQAETQYF
D gene: TRBD1; J gene: TRBJ1-5; clone size: NA; V gene: TRBV7-2; CDR3 DNA: TGTGCCAGCAGTGGACAGGGTAATCAGCCCCAGCATTTT; CDR3 protein: CASSGQGNQPQHF
D gene: NA; J gene: TRBJ1-4; clone size: NA; V gene: TRBV6-6; CDR3 DNA: TGTGCCAGCACTATCGACGGGAATGAAAAACTGTTTTTT; CDR3 protein: CASTIDGNEKLFF
D gene: TRBD1; J gene: TRBJ1-5; clone size: once; V gene: TRBV6-7; CDR3 DNA: TGTGCCAGCACCCTGGACAGGGTAGGGAGCAATCAGCCCCAGCATTTT; CDR3 protein: CASTLDRVGSNQPQHF
D gene: TRBD2; J gene: TRBJ2-3; clone size: NA; V gene: TRBV10-1; CDR3 DNA: TGCGCCAGCAGACTCGGACTAGCCCCAGATACGCAGTATTTT; CDR3 protein: CASRLGLAPDTQYF
D gene: NA; J gene: TRBJ1-5; clone size: NA; V gene: TRBV7-9; CDR3 DNA: TGTGCCAGCAGCTTAGGCGGCTTGGATCAGCCCCAGCATTTT; CDR3 protein: CASSLGGLDQPQHF
D gene: NA; J gene: TRBJ2-4; clone size: NA; V gene: TRBV3-1/TRBV3-2; CDR3 DNA: TGTGCCAGCAGCCTTGCGGCCAAAAACATTCAGTACTTC; CDR3 protein: CASSLAAKNIQYF
D gene: NA; J gene: TRBJ1-2; clone size: NA; V gene: TRBV7-9; CDR3 DNA: TGTGCCAGCAGCTTAGGGGCGGGGAACTATGGCTACACCTTC; CDR3 protein: CASSLGAGNYGYTF
D gene: NA; J gene: TRBJ2-2; clone size: NA; V gene: TRBV2; CDR3 DNA: TGTGCCAGCAGTGAACGCCAGGGAGGTACCGGGGAGCTGTTTTTT; CDR3 protein: CASSERQGGTGELFF
D gene: TRBD1; J gene: TRBJ1-1; clone size: NA; V gene: TRBV30; CDR3 DNA: TGTGCCTGGGGAACAGGGGGCACTGAAGCTTTCTTT; CDR3 protein: CAWGTGGTEAFF
D gene: NA; J gene: TRBJ2-7; clone size: few; V gene: TRBV19; CDR3 DNA: TGTGCCAGTAGTATAGAGGCGGGACTCAGCTCCTACGAGCAGTACTTC; CDR3 protein: CASSIEAGLSSYEQYF
D gene: NA; J gene: TRBJ1-2; clone size: few; V gene: TRBV4-1; CDR3 DNA: TGCGCCAGCAGCCAAGGGCCCTATGGCTACACCTTC; CDR3 protein: CASSQGPYGYTF
D gene: TRBD1; J gene: TRBJ1-2; clone size: NA; V gene: TRBV7-9; CDR3 DNA: TGTGCCAGCAGCTTTACAGGGGAGGACGGTTCTGGCTACACCTTC; CDR3 protein: CASSFTGEDGSGYTF
D gene: NA; J gene: TRBJ1-2; clone size: NA; V gene: TRBV30; CDR3 DNA: TGTGCCTGGAGTGTACCAGGGATGAACTATGGCTACACCTTC; CDR3 protein: CAWSVPGMNYGYTF
D gene: NA; J gene: TRBJ2-1; clone size: NA; V gene: TRBV7-2; CDR3 DNA: TGTGCCAGCAGCTTGGGGGGTGGAGCCAATGAGCAGTTCTTC; CDR3 protein: CASSLGGGANEQFF
D gene: NA; J gene: TRBJ1-5; clone size: NA; V gene: TRBV19; CDR3 DNA: TGTGCCAGTAGTATAGATTTGGTGGGAGCAAATCAGCCCCAGCATTTT; CDR3 protein: CASSIDLVGANQPQHF
D gene: NA; J gene: TRBJ1-2; clone size: NA; V gene: TRBV28; CDR3 DNA: TGTGCCAGCAGTACAGCCGCGGGACACTATGGCTACACCTTC; CDR3 protein: CASSTAAGHYGYTF
D gene: NA; J gene: TRBJ1-6; clone size: NA; V gene: TRBV24-1; CDR3 DNA: TGTGCCACCAGTGCCCTCGGACACCCGATCGCACCTTCACCCCTCCACTTT; CDR3 protein: CATSALGHPIAPSPLHF
D gene: NA; J gene: TRBJ1-6; clone size: NA; V gene: TRBV9; CDR3 DNA: TGTGCCAGCAGCGGGGCAGTTAGCTCCTATAATTCACCCCTCCACTTT; CDR3 protein: CASSGAVSSYNSPLHF
D gene: NA; J gene: TRBJ1-6; clone size: NA; V gene: TRBV25-1; CDR3 DNA: TGTGCCAGCAGCACCTGGGGGCGGAATTCACCCCTCCACTTT; CDR3 protein: CASSTWGRNSPLHF
D gene: NA; J gene: TRBJ2-7; clone size: NA; V gene: TRBV7-9; CDR3 DNA: TGTGCCAGCAGCGCCGTTACAGGTATATACGAGCAGTACTTC; CDR3 protein: CASSAVTGIYEQYF
D gene: NA; J gene: TRBJ1-3; clone size: once; V gene: TRBV4-1; CDR3 DNA: TGCGCCAGCAGCCAAGTCCAGGGAGGGTCTGGAAACACCATATATTTT; CDR3 protein: CASSQVQGGSGNTIYF
D gene: TRBD1; J gene: TRBJ1-4; clone size: NA; V gene: TRBV7-6; CDR3 DNA: TGTGCCAGCAGCTTATTACAGGGGGTTAATGAAAAACTGTTTTTT; CDR3 protein: CASSLLQGVNEKLFF
D gene: TRBD1; J gene: TRBJ2-3; clone size: NA; V gene: TRBV7-9; CDR3 DNA: TGTGCCAGCAGCCCTACGAGGGACAGGGGAACAGATACGCAGTATTTT; CDR3 protein: CASSPTRDRGTDTQYF
D gene: TRBD2; J gene: TRBJ2-1; clone size: NA; V gene: TRBV5-1; CDR3 DNA: TGTGCCCGCCGCGGGGGGGGGCCGTTCCCCTACAATGAGCAGTTCTTC; CDR3 protein: CARRGGGPFPYNEQFF
D gene: NA; J gene: TRBJ2-7; clone size: few; V gene: TRBV24-1; CDR3 DNA: TGTGCCACCCGGTTCCCCGAGGAGTCCTACGAGCAGTACTTC; CDR3 protein: CATRFPEESYEQYF
D gene: NA; J gene: TRBJ1-4; clone size: NA; V gene: TRBV29-1; CDR3 DNA: TGCAGCGTTCGGGAAGGTGAAAAACTGTTTTTT; CDR3 protein: CSVREGEKLFF
D gene: NA; J gene: TRBJ2-1; clone size: NA; V gene: TRBV19; CDR3 DNA: TGTGCCAGTAGTCCAACGACTACCGAGCAGTTCTTC; CDR3 protein: CASSPTTTEQFF
D gene: NA; J gene: TRBJ2-1; clone size: NA; V gene: TRBV6-5; CDR3 DNA: TGTGCCAGCAATAGTCCCGGGGACAATGAGCAGTTCTTC; CDR3 protein: CASNSPGDNEQFF
D gene: NA; J gene: TRBJ1-2; clone size: NA; V gene: TRBV20-1; CDR3 DNA: TGCAGTGCTAGCGGAGACTATGGCTACACCTTC; CDR3 protein: CSASGDYGYTF
D gene: NA; J gene: TRBJ1-2; clone size: NA; V gene: TRBV29-1; CDR3 DNA: TGCAGCGTTGGCTTCAAAACAGCAGGGTATGGCTACACCTTC; CDR3 protein: CSVGFKTAGYGYTF